Below, 4 T cell receptor beta chains from the same sample are listed, as sequenced in a study of T cells after yellow fever vaccination. TCRdb re-analysed the 5' RACE reads in MiXCR, keeping a single row per CDR3 protein. The sample lists about 69,000 distinct CDR3 sequences; approximately 5% were seen once. Sample: CD4+ T cells sorted from PBMCs, taken roughly 15 days after the first yellow fever vaccination. These receptors all stem from a man between 18 and 29 years old who received the YFV17D yellow fever vaccine.

This clonotype was counted between two and nine times. The J gene is TRBJ2-2, the V gene TRBV7-2; 15 bases are shared with TRBD2. Germline V gene sequence: CDR1 SGHTA, CDR2 FQGNSA. The CDR3 sequence is 16 residues long. After removal of 5 bases from V and 7 bases from J, the junction contained 5 bases not matched to a gene. The CDR3 region is CASSRTSGGAGGELFF. In DNA, the CDR3 is TGTGCCAGCAGCCGGACTAGCGGGGGGGCCGGCGGGGAGCTGTTTTTT.

This clonotype was picked up many times. The chain recombines TRBV19 with TRBJ1-4; D remains ambiguous. The V gene's germline CDR1 is LNHDA and CDR2 SQIVND (reference sequence). The V gene lost 2 bases and the J gene lost 2 bases, with 6 bases spanning the gap. This CDR3 spans 14 amino acids. The CDR3 here is CASSIRATNEKLFF. CDR3 nucleotide sequence: TGTGCCAGTAGTATACGAGCGACTAATGAAAAACTGTTTTTT.

This clonotype showed up many times. This sequence joins TRBV19 and TRBJ1-5; 7 bases agree with TRBD1. Trimming removed 1 base from V and 7 bases from J; junction bases left unmatched: 10. Germline V gene data show CDR1 as LNHDA and CDR2 as SQIVND (reference sequence). The CDR3 spans 16 residues. CDR3 DNA: TGTGCCAGTAGTATAGGCAACAGGGGATTGCGGCAGCCCCAGCATTTT. Protein sequence: CASSIGNRGLRQPQHF.

J is TRBJ2-5 and V is TRBV10-3; D may be TRBD1 or TRBD2 (5 bases each). CDR1 is ENHRY, CDR2 SYGVKD, per germline. Trimming removed 4 bases at V and 4 bases at J, with 16 bases between. CDR3 length: 15 amino acids. DNA of the CDR3: TGTGCCATCAGTGGCTTCGGCAGGGCGGGAGAGACCCAGTACTTC. Its translation is CAISGFGRAGETQYF.